What follows are 18 T cell receptor beta chains derived from one specimen sequenced in a study of neurological immune-mediated disorders (dated by TCRdb to about 2019). The library was built by means of 5' RACE. TCRdb shows the sequencer as Illumina HiSeq 2500. The public reads were reprocessed in TCRdb via fastp at Q25 and MiXCR, keeping in-frame beta chains. Merged by CDR3 protein, the rows form single entries marked with the most common genes and DNA. The table for this sample lists 55,000 or so distinct CDR3 sequences; about 4.2% of them were counted only once. The ten largest clones add up to roughly 3.1% of the sample. The sequenced sample was PBMCs. These receptors were taken from a man in his forties or fifties with multiple sclerosis.

This clonotype was observed at least ten times. The chain carries TRBV24-1 and TRBJ2-1; 10 bases are a match to TRBD2. Germline assignment: CDR1 KGHDR and CDR2 SFDVKD. The CDR3 has 16 amino acids. The V gene end was trimmed by 0 bases and the J gene end by 6 bases; junction bases not matched to a gene: 4. In DNA form, the CDR3 reads TGTGCCACCAGTGATTTGCCTAGCGGGAGACTCAATGAGCAGTTCTTC. Translation gives CATSDLPSGRLNEQFF.

The rearrangement joins TRBV20-1 to TRBJ1-5; 7 nucleotides agree with TRBD1. CDR1 is DFQATT and CDR2 is SNEGSKA in the germline V gene (reference sequence). The CDR3 is 13 amino acids. The J segment lost 2 bases and the V segment lost 8 bases, leaving 6 bases of the junction unmatched. The CDR3 loop reads CSFPQGGNQPQHF. Written as DNA, the CDR3 is TGCAGTTTTCCTCAGGGGGGCAATCAGCCCCAGCATTTT.

The rearrangement uses TRBV18 and TRBJ1-2; a possible D gene is TRBD1 (5 bases). The CDR3 consists of 16 residues. CDR1 KGHSH and CDR2 LQKENI come from the germline V gene. Trimming removed 3 bases from V and 6 bases from J, with 20 bases in between. The CDR3 coding sequence is TGTGCCAGCTCACCTGGAGGGGCAGCTTTTTCGAATGGCTACACCTTC. Protein product: CASSPGGAAFSNGYTF. Drawing the rest from reference TRBV18 and TRBJ1-2, the complete variable domain is NAGVMQNPRHLVRRRGQEARLRCSPMKGHSHVYWYRQLPEEGLKFMVYLQKENIIDESGMPKERFSAEFPKEGPSILRIQQVVRGDSAAYFCASSPGGAAFSNGYTFGSGTRLTVV.

The CDR3 DNA sequence: TGTGCCATCAGCGAACCCGCGGAAAATCCCCGTGTCCAGTACTTC. This translates into CAISEPAENPRVQYF. This chain uses TRBV10-3 with TRBJ2-5; no firm D call. Germline V CDR1 and CDR2: ENHRY, SYGVKD. The CDR3 consists of 15 residues. Trimming took off 6 bases at V and 10 bases at J, with 24 bases between the two ends.

This clonotype was detected many times. The CDR3 DNA is TGTGCCAGCAGTTTCGGGGGGCCCTACGAGCAGTACTTC. Its protein is CASSFGGPYEQYF. This chain joins TRBV12-3 or TRBV12-4 and TRBJ2-7; D may be TRBD2 (7 bases). The CDR3 length is 13 residues. The ends were cut back, 3 bases at V and 2 bases at J, with 8 bases in the middle.

This clonotype was counted many times. This sequence joins TRBV5-1 and TRBJ1-5; D not certain. The CDR3 extends over 13 amino acids. V gave up 0 bases and J gave up 2 bases, with 3 bases separating them. Germline CDR1 and CDR2: SGHRS and YFSETQ. CDR3 nucleotides: TGCGCCAGCAGCTTGGTCGGCAATCAGCCCCAGCATTTT. The encoded protein is CASSLVGNQPQHF.

This clonotype was seen ten or more times. This rearrangement joins TRBV28 to TRBJ2-5, with no clear D. The CDR3 runs 15 residues. Trimming removed 4 bases at V and 2 bases at J, with 14 bases between. From germline, CDR1 is MDHEN and CDR2 SYDVKM. The CDR3 is CASSYLIGLQETQYF. CDR3 DNA: TGTGCCAGCAGTTATTTAATCGGGTTACAAGAGACCCAGTACTTC.

Concerning this clonotype: Possible read error: a much larger clone is one base away. This chain connects TRBV5-1 to TRBJ1-2; D perhaps matches TRBD1 (6 bases). Trimming stripped 2 bases from V and 8 bases from J, with 16 bases between. CDR1 is SGHRS and CDR2 is YFSETQ in the germline V gene. This CDR3 is built from 14 residues. The DNA for the CDR3 is TGCGCCAGCAGCTTCGGGACAACTTTGGAGGGCTACACCTTC. It yields the protein CASSFGTTLEGYTF.

The table lists this clonotype with many counts. The chain couples TRBV10-1 to TRBJ2-2; D not certain. The CDR3 is made up of 14 amino acids. CDR1 WNHNN and CDR2 SYGVQD come from the germline V gene (reference sequence). V was cut by 6 bases and J by 1 base, with 9 bases left in between. The CDR3 DNA follows: TGCGCCAGCAGGGCCGGAGAGAACACCGGGGAGCTGTTTTTT. Translating gives CASRAGENTGELFF.

The V gene is TRBV12-3 or TRBV12-4, the J gene TRBJ2-3; D is perhaps TRBD2 (6 bases). This CDR3 is built from 15 residues. V dropped 3 bases and J dropped 2 bases, with 12 bases sitting between them. The CDR3 spells CASSLEGRVTDTQYF. DNA for the CDR3: TGTGCCAGCAGTTTGGAGGGAAGGGTCACAGATACGCAGTATTTT.

The genes are TRBV7-2 and TRBJ2-1; a weak D match, TRBD2 (6 bases). V was shortened by 3 bases and J by 8 bases, with 11 bases between the two germline ends. CDR1 and CDR2 (germline): SGHTA, FQGNSA. There are 13 residues in the CDR3. The CDR3 DNA reads as TGTGCCAGCAGCTTGACTAGATCCGATGAGCAGTTCTTC. Translation gives CASSLTRSDEQFF.

As regards this clonotype: A read error may produce the germline difference seen at one junction end. The V call is TRBV5-1, the J call TRBJ2-7; D assignment may be TRBD1 or TRBD2 (6 bases each). The length of the CDR3 is 15 residues. Per the germline V gene, CDR1 is SGHRS and CDR2 is YFSETQ. The CDR3 loop reads CASNLDGTGAHEQYF. The CDR3 region has the DNA TGCGCCAGCAACTTGGACGGGACGGGGGCACACGAGCAGTACTTC.

The sample holds a few counts of this clonotype. The chain is built from TRBV28 and TRBJ1-5, with D tentatively TRBD1 (5 bases). Germline CDR1 is MDHEN and CDR2 is SYDVKM. This CDR3 is built from 14 residues. The ends were cut back, 3 bases at V and 5 bases at J, with 11 bases in the middle. The chain's CDR3 is CASSLGVVDQPQHF. CDR3 coding DNA: TGTGCCAGCAGTTTGGGGGTGGTCGATCAGCCCCAGCATTTT.

This clonotype has ten or more counts. This rearrangement joins TRBV20-1 to TRBJ1-1; D gene uncertain. Between the trimmed V and J ends, which lost 3 bases and 6 bases, there was a span of 20 bases. This CDR3 is built from 15 residues. CDR1 and CDR2 (germline): DFQATT, SNEGSKA (reference sequence). CDR3 in DNA: TGCAGTGCTAGTTTCGCTTTAGGGCCTTTCGCTGAAGCTTTCTTT. This encodes CSASFALGPFAEAFF.

This clonotype has at least ten counts. J is TRBJ2-1 and V is TRBV12-3 or TRBV12-4; 8 nucleotides agree with TRBD2. The V and J ends lost 7 bases and 9 bases, in that order; junction bases with no gene match: 11. The CDR3 runs 14 residues. CDR3 sequence reads: CASNPAGERAEQFF. The CDR3, as DNA: TGTGCCAGCAACCCAGCGGGAGAAAGGGCTGAGCAGTTCTTC.

The gene calls are TRBV7-9 and TRBJ2-7; 10 nucleotides line up with TRBD1. The trim removed 5 bases at V and 6 bases at J, leaving 7 bases unmatched. This CDR3 spans 14 amino acids. Germline V gene sequence: CDR1 SEHNR, CDR2 FQNEAQ (reference sequence). This CDR3 is CASSNRDRGSEQYF. In DNA form, the CDR3 reads TGTGCCAGCAGCAACCGGGACAGGGGATCCGAGCAGTACTTC.

This clonotype has at least ten counts. V usage is TRBV28 and J usage is TRBJ2-3; a weak D match, TRBD2 (6 bases). Trimming removed 7 bases from V and 2 bases from J, with 25 bases in between. Germline CDR1 is MDHEN and CDR2 is SYDVKM. The CDR3 runs 18 residues. The CDR3 loop reads CASIQRRGEDTDTDTQYF. Written as DNA, the CDR3 is TGTGCCAGCATCCAAAGGAGGGGCGAGGACACAGACACAGATACGCAGTATTTT.

This clonotype was found many times. The chain uses TRBV28 and TRBJ2-7; 10 nucleotides align to TRBD1. Germline CDR1 MDHEN, CDR2 SYDVKM. The CDR3 totals 14 residues. After removal of 6 bases from V and 4 bases from J, the junction contained 6 bases not matched to a gene. This CDR3 is CASSKTGGRYEQYF. The CDR3 region has the DNA TGTGCCAGCAGCAAGACAGGGGGCAGGTACGAGCAGTACTTC.